The 10 T cell receptor beta chains in this list originate from one sample, sequenced in a study of cytomegalovirus exposure and HLA in healthy donors. PCR employed 60 Vbeta and 13 Jbeta primers. Some clones are missing from TCRdb's copy, which holds only in-frame ones; the method was immunoSEQ multiplex PCR. Of 95,000 to 150,000 clones listed, about three fifths are singletons. The source material was PBMCs. Receptors were obtained from a woman in her 40s in good health and CMV-seropositive.

The chain carries TRBV5-1 and TRBJ2-7, with a tentative D call TRBD1 (6 bases). The CDR3 contains 14 residues. CDR1 and CDR2 from the germline V gene are SGHRS and YFSETQ. V lost 3 bases to trimming and J lost 1 base, with 11 bases between them. The CDR3 loop reads CASSYGTSSYEQYF. CDR3 in DNA: TGCGCCAGCAGCTACGGGACATCTTCCTACGAGCAGTACTTC.

There are a few counts of this clone. The rearrangement uses TRBV6-1 and TRBJ1-1, with D perhaps matching TRBD1 (6 bases). The length of the CDR3 is 15 residues. Trimming took 3 bases from V and 3 from J, leaving 14 bases between them. Germline loops: CDR1 MNHNS, CDR2 SASEGT. This chain's CDR3 is CASSEPAAGDTEAFF. In nucleotides, the CDR3 is TGTGCCAGCAGTGAGCCGGCCGCAGGGGACACTGAAGCTTTCTTT.

The V and J genes are TRBV11-2 and TRBJ2-7; TRBD1 agrees at 9 bases. In germline, CDR1 is SGHAT, CDR2 FQNNGV. The J segment lost 2 bases and the V segment lost 5 bases, leaving 7 bases of the junction unmatched. The CDR3 loop spans 15 amino acids. The chain's CDR3 is CASSLGQGRPYEQYF. DNA of the CDR3: TGTGCCAGCAGCCTCGGACAGGGGAGACCCTACGAGCAGTACTTC.

In its sample, this clone was seen a few times. J is TRBJ1-1 and V is TRBV11-2, with D unresolved. Trimming shortened V by 5 bases and J by 6 bases, and 16 bases separated the two germline ends. CDR3 length: 14 amino acids. Germline loops: CDR1 SGHAT, CDR2 FQNNGV. CDR3 sequence reads: CASSKPGNTPEAFF. The CDR3 bases are TGTGCCAGCAGCAAACCAGGCAACACACCTGAAGCTTTCTTT.

The J gene is TRBJ2-7, the V gene TRBV29-1; possible D gene TRBD2, 6 bases. The ends were cut back, 4 bases at V and 3 bases at J, with 13 bases in the middle. CDR1 is SQVTM, CDR2 ANQGSEA, per germline. The length of the CDR3 is 13 residues. The DNA of the CDR3 is TGCAGCGTTGTAACAGGACTACACTACGAGCAGTACTTC. As protein: CSVVTGLHYEQYF.

The V and J genes are TRBV6-5 and TRBJ2-1; TRBD1 matches at 9 bases. CDR1 is MNHEY, CDR2 SVGAGI, per germline. Unmatched junction bases numbered 7, after V lost 6 bases and J lost 7 bases. This CDR3 region has 14 residues. The CDR3 bases are TGTGCCAGCAGACCGGGACAGGGACTAAATGAGCAGTTCTTC. This encodes CASRPGQGLNEQFF.

The chain recombines TRBV28 with TRBJ2-7; TRBD1 aligns across 9 bases. Germline V gene sequence: CDR1 MDHEN, CDR2 SYDVKM. The V gene end was trimmed by 7 bases and the J gene end by 2 bases; junction bases not matched to a gene: 6. The CDR3 totals 14 residues. CDR3 protein: CASTPRTGAYEQYF. Here the CDR3 DNA reads TGTGCCAGCACCCCGAGGACAGGGGCCTACGAGCAGTACTTC.

This clone was counted once. The gene calls are TRBV11-3 and TRBJ2-3; the match to TRBD1 covers 7 bases. This CDR3 has 15 residues. Germline CDR1 is SGHNT and CDR2 is YENEEA. With 1 base clipped from V and 1 base from J, the junction kept 2 bases outside the gene matches. CDR3 sequence: CASSLAGQGTDTQYF. The CDR3 coding sequence is TGTGCCAGCAGCTTAGCTGGACAGGGCACAGATACGCAGTATTTT.

This clone appeared a single time. The chain combines TRBV28 with TRBJ1-1; a weak D match, TRBD1 (6 bases). Trimming took 2 bases from V and 3 from J, leaving 16 bases between them. Germline V CDR1 and CDR2: MDHEN, SYDVKM. CDR3 length: 16 residues. CDR3 loop: CASSLVWQGRDTEAFF. In DNA form, the CDR3 reads TGTGCCAGCAGTTTAGTTTGGCAGGGGCGGGACACTGAAGCTTTCTTT.

The CDR3 region is CASSPQTSGGTDTQYF. The CDR3 DNA is TGTGCCAGCAGTCCCCAGACTAGCGGGGGAACAGATACGCAGTATTTT. The chain links TRBV27 to TRBJ2-3, with 12 bases that match TRBD2. V trimming: 5 bases; J trimming: 3 bases; junction bases outside the gene matches: 6. CDR1 is MNHEY, CDR2 SMNVEV, per germline (reference sequence). This CDR3 has 16 amino acids.